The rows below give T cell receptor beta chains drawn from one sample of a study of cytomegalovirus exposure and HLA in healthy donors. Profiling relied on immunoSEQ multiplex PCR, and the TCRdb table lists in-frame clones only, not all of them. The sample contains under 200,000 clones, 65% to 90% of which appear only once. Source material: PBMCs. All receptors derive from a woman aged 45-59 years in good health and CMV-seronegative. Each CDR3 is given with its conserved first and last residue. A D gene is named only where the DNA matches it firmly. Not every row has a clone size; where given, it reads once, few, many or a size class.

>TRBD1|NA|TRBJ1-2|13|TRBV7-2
CASSSRQGYGYTF
TGTGCCAGCAGCTCCCGACAGGGCTATGGCTACACCTTC
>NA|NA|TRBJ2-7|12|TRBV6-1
CASSVSEYEQYF
TGTGCCAGCAGTGTGTCAGAATACGAGCAGTACTTC
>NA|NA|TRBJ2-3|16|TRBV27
CASSLEGLRGTDTQYF
TGTGCCAGCAGTTTAGAAGGGTTGAGGGGCACAGATACGCAGTATTTT
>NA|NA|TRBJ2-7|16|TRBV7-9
CSSSLVPSGSSYEQYF
TGTTCCAGCAGCTTAGTGCCGTCAGGTTCCTCCTACGAGCAGTACTTC
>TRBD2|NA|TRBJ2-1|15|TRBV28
CASSRGTGGSNEQFF
TGTGCCAGCAGTCGGGGGACGGGAGGGAGTAATGAGCAGTTCTTC
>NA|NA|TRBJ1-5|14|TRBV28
CASKGGTTHQPQHF
TGTGCCAGCAAGGGGGGGACCACTCATCAGCCCCAGCATTTT
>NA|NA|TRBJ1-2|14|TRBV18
CASSPPKTVGGYTF
TGTGCCAGCTCACCACCGAAGACAGTCGGTGGCTACACCTTC
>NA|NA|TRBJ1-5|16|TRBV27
CASSPTTGFRNQPQHF
TGTGCCAGCAGCCCCACCACAGGGTTCCGCAATCAGCCCCAGCATTTT
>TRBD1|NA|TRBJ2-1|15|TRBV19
CASSRTGTGGLGQFF
TGTGCCAGTAGCCGAACCGGGACAGGGGGTTTAGGGCAGTTCTTC
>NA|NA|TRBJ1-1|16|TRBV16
CASSLYGELENTEAFF
TGTGCCAGCAGCCTATACGGTGAACTCGAAAACACTGAAGCTTTCTTT
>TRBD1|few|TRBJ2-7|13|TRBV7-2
CASTWTGPYEQYF
TGTGCCAGCACCTGGACAGGGCCCTACGAGCAGTACTTC
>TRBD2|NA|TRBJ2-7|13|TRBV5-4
CASNLRVGGEQYF
TGTGCCAGCAACCTCCGTGTGGGGGGGGAGCAGTACTTC
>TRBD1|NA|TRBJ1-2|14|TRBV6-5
CASSYGRTGDGYTF
TGTGCCAGCAGTTACGGGAGGACAGGGGATGGCTACACCTTC
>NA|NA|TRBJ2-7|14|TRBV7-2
CASSLLQEAYEQYF
TGTGCCAGCAGCTTATTGCAGGAGGCCTACGAGCAGTACTTC
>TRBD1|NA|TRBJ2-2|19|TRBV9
CASSVEKDRGFLNTGELFF
TGTGCCAGCAGCGTAGAAAAGGACAGGGGATTTCTGAACACCGGGGAGCTGTTTTTT
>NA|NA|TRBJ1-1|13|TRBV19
CASSGQRNTEAFF
TGTGCCAGTAGCGGACAGAGGAACACTGAAGCTTTCTTT
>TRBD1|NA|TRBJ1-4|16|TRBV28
CASSKDRGLGNEKLFF
TGTGCCAGCAGTAAGGACAGGGGGTTGGGTAATGAAAAACTGTTTTTT
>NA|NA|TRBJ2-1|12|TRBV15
CATSRGLNEQFF
TGTGCCACCAGCAGAGGGCTGAATGAGCAGTTCTTC
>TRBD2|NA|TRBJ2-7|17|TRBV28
CASSSGGLAGGSDEQYF
TGTGCCAGCAGCTCAGGGGGACTAGCGGGAGGTTCCGACGAGCAGTACTTC
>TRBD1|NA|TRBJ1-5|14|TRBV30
CAWSGGGPNQPQHF
TGTGCCTGGAGTGGAGGGGGCCCCAATCAGCCCCAGCATTTT
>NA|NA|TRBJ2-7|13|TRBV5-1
CASSLDVRYEQYF
TGCGCCAGCAGCTTGGATGTTCGGTACGAGCAGTACTTC
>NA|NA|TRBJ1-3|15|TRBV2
CASSERTERGNTIYF
TGTGCCAGCAGTGAAAGGACCGAGCGGGGGAACACCATATATTTT
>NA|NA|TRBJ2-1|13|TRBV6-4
CASALRSYNEQFF
TGTGCCAGCGCGCTTCGCTCCTACAATGAGCAGTTCTTC
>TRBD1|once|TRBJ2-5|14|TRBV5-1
CASSLGTEQETQYF
TGCGCCAGCAGCCTCGGGACAGAGCAAGAGACCCAGTACTTC
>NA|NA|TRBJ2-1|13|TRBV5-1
CASSLGQYNEQFF
TGCGCCAGCAGCTTGGGTCAATACAATGAGCAGTTCTTC
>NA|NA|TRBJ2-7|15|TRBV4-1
CASRLRLDISYEQYF
TGCGCCAGCAGGCTAAGACTTGATATCTCCTACGAGCAGTACTTC
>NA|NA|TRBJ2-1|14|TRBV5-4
CASSFREPYNEQFF
TGTGCCAGCAGCTTTCGGGAGCCCTACAATGAGCAGTTCTTC
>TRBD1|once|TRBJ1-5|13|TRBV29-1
CSVGETGHQPQHF
TGCAGCGTTGGGGAGACAGGGCACCAGCCCCAGCATTTT
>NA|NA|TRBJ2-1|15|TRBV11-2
CASSRDTLWYNEQFF
TGTGCCAGCAGCCGCGACACCCTATGGTACAATGAGCAGTTCTTC
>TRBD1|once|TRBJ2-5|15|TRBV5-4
CASSLGTGVTETQYF
TGTGCCAGCAGCTTAGGGACAGGGGTTACAGAGACCCAGTACTTC
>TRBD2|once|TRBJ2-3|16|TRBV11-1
CASSSGLAGGTDTQYF
TGTGCCAGCAGCTCTGGACTAGCGGGAGGCACAGATACGCAGTATTTT
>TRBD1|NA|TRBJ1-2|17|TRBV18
CASSPPGTGRTTRSYTF
TGTGCCAGCTCACCTCCCGGGACAGGGAGGACCACGAGGAGCTACACCTTC
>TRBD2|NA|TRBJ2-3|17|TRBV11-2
CASSLGYAGESTDTQYF
TGTGCCAGCAGCTTAGGTTACGCGGGAGAATCGACAGATACGCAGTATTTT
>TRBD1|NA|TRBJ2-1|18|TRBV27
CASNQAGTGVGSYNEQFF
TGTGCCAGCAACCAAGCCGGGACAGGGGTAGGATCCTACAATGAGCAGTTCTTC
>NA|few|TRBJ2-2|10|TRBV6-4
CALSPGELFF
TGTGCCCTCTCCCCGGGGGAGCTGTTTTTT
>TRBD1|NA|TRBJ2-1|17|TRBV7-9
CASSSPYRDSSYNEQFF
TGTGCCAGCAGCTCCCCGTACCGGGACAGCTCCTACAATGAGCAGTTCTTC
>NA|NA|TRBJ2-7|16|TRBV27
CASRGGGGPGKYEQYF
TGTGCCAGCAGAGGAGGGGGAGGGCCGGGGAAGTACGAGCAGTACTTC
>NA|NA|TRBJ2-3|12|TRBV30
CAWGRDTDTQYF
TGTGCCTGGGGCAGGGACACAGATACGCAGTATTTT
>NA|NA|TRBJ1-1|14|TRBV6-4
CASSEEGIGTEAFF
TGTGCCAGCAGTGAGGAGGGGATCGGCACTGAAGCTTTCTTT
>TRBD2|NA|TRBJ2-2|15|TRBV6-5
CASSFISSGRNELFF
TGTGCCAGCAGTTTCATCTCTAGCGGGAGGAATGAGCTGTTTTTT
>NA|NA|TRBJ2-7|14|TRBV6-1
CASSERLPPYEQYF
TGTGCCAGCAGTGAAAGACTACCGCCCTACGAGCAGTACTTC
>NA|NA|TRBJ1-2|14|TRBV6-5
CASSYELSSLIYTF
TGTGCCAGCAGTTATGAGCTCTCCTCCTTAATCTACACCTTC
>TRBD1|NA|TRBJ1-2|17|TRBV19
CASSFYLQGAGRYGYTF
TGTGCCAGTAGTTTCTACCTCCAGGGGGCCGGACGTTATGGCTACACCTTC
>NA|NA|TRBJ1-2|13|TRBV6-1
CASRLGTIGGYTF
TGTGCCAGCAGGCTAGGGACAATTGGAGGCTACACCTTC
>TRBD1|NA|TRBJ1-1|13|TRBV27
CATSGQKNTEAFF
TGTGCCACCTCGGGACAGAAGAACACTGAAGCTTTCTTT
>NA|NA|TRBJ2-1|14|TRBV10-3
CAISGRTENNEQFF
TGTGCCATCAGTGGGAGGACAGAAAACAATGAGCAGTTCTTC
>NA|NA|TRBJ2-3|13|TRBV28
CASSLGSGPTQYF
TGTGCCAGCAGTTTGGGGAGCGGACCTACGCAGTATTTT
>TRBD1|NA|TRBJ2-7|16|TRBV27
CASSLLDRGRRNEQYF
TGTGCCAGCAGTTTACTTGACAGGGGGCGCAGGAACGAGCAGTACTTC
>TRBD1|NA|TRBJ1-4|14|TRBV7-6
CASSLGQGYEKLFF
TGTGCCAGCAGCTTAGGACAGGGTTATGAAAAACTGTTTTTT
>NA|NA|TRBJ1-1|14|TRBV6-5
CASSEIVARTEAFF
TGTGCCAGCAGTGAAATAGTCGCTAGAACTGAAGCTTTCTTT
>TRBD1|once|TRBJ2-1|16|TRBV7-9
CASSPGDRIPNNEQFF
TGTGCCAGCAGCCCTGGGGACAGAATCCCCAACAATGAGCAGTTCTTC
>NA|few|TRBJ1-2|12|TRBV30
CAVSSGGYGYTF
TGTGCCGTATCCTCCGGGGGGTATGGCTACACCTTC